Presented here are 17 T cell receptor beta chains from one specimen sequenced in a study of shared clonotypes between healthy human individuals (dated by TCRdb to the early 2020s). To prepare the library, the immunoSEQ multiplex PCR assay was applied. TCRdb stores this immuneACCESS table with in-frame sequences only. Part of the clones is absent; in the studies checked, under half of the shortfall reflects unresolved V genes, and no reason is known for the rest. This sample holds around 2.1 million clones; nearly 97% were observed only once. The biggest ten clones account for roughly 0.13% of the sample. The source material was naive CD4+ T cells sorted from blood. Explained via the paper, the cell subset or site label denotes: CD45RA+ positively selected. These receptors all stem from a man between 18 and 29 years old in good health.

The CDR3 DNA follows: TGCGCCAGCAGCTGGACAGGGGGCCCCGACTCGCCCCAGCATTTT. Translating it yields CASSWTGGPDSPQHF. The chain employs TRBV5-1 and TRBJ1-5; 11 bases fit TRBD1. V lost 3 bases, J lost 9 bases, and 8 bases stayed unmatched. The CDR3 sequence is 15 residues long. Germline V lookup: CDR1 SGHRS, CDR2 YFSETQ.

The J gene is TRBJ2-4, the V gene TRBV29-1, with 7 bases aligning to TRBD1. Losses at the gene ends were 3 bases for V and 7 bases for J; bases not matched to a gene: 6. CDR3 length equals 13 residues. In germline, CDR1 is SQVTM, CDR2 ANQGSEA. The CDR3 is CSVELDRSNIQYF. The CDR3 DNA reads TGCAGCGTTGAGTTGGACAGGTCCAACATTCAGTACTTC.

The chain has TRBV5-4 and TRBJ2-1, with TRBD2 matching 7 bases. Trimming cost V 0 bases and J 8 bases; bases outside gene matches: 8. CDR1 is SGHNT, CDR2 YYREEE, per germline (reference sequence). CDR3 length: 15 amino acids. This CDR3 is CASSLVGGGLDEQFF. The CDR3 coding sequence is TGTGCCAGCAGCTTGGTGGGCGGGGGTTTGGATGAGCAGTTCTTC.

The rearrangement links TRBV7-8 to TRBJ2-3; maybe TRBD2 (6 bases). This CDR3 is 16 amino acids long. Trimming cost V 4 bases and J 0 bases, with 14 bases left between them. Germline CDR1 SGHVS, CDR2 FQNEAQ. The CDR3, as DNA: TGTGCCAGCAGCTACCTAGCGCCAGAGAGCACAGATACGCAGTATTTT. Residues: CASSYLAPESTDTQYF.

The chain employs TRBV20-1 and TRBJ2-7; a possible D gene is TRBD1 (6 bases). Trimming took off 7 bases at V and 5 bases at J, with 12 bases between the two ends. The CDR3 has 11 amino acids. Germline V gene data show CDR1 as DFQATT and CDR2 as SNEGSKA (reference sequence). The CDR3 loop is CSVAGVHEQYF. The CDR3 region has the DNA TGCAGTGTCGCAGGGGTCCACGAGCAGTACTTC.

The chain links TRBV2 to TRBJ2-2; 8 bases map to TRBD1. This CDR3 is built from 15 residues. V shed 6 bases and J 4 bases; nucleotides not matched to a gene: 7. Looked up from germline, CDR1 is SNHLY and CDR2 is FYNNEI. The CDR3 DNA sequence: TGTGCCAGCAGGAGCCGACAGGGGAGCACCGGGGAGCTGTTTTTT. Its translation is CASRSRQGSTGELFF.

V and J are TRBV9 and TRBJ1-2; no clear D gene. V lost 0 bases and J lost 6, with 15 bases in between. CDR3 length equals 15 residues. Germline CDR1 and CDR2: SGDLS and YYNGEE. In DNA, the CDR3 is TGTGCCAGCAGCGTAGAGTCGGTACACGGGCATGGCTACACCTTC. Its translation: CASSVESVHGHGYTF.

This chain links TRBV5-1 with TRBJ1-5; D possibly corresponds to TRBD1 (5 bases). In germline, CDR1 is SGHRS, CDR2 YFSETQ. Between the trimmed V and J ends, which lost 1 base and 3 bases, there was a span of 11 bases. The CDR3 extends over 15 amino acids. CDR3 sequence (DNA): TGCGCCAGCAGCTTGCAATCAGGGTTCAATCAGCCCCAGCATTTT. This gives the protein CASSLQSGFNQPQHF.

The rearrangement links TRBV6-1 to TRBJ1-5; 7 bases line up with TRBD1. Germline CDR1 reads MNHNS; CDR2 reads SASEGT. The CDR3 runs 15 residues. The trim removed 4 bases at V and 5 bases at J, leaving 8 bases unmatched. CDR3 residues: CASSGDRDNYQPQHF. The CDR3 DNA follows: TGTGCCAGCAGTGGAGACAGGGATAACTATCAGCCCCAGCATTTT.

The chain is built from TRBV5-1 and TRBJ2-1; 9 bases line up with TRBD2. Unmatched junction bases numbered 14, after V lost 0 bases and J lost 7 bases. CDR1 SGHRS and CDR2 YFSETQ come from the germline V gene. The CDR3 contains 18 residues. CDR3 sequence (DNA): TGCGCCAGCAGCTTGGGGGCTATAGCGGGAGCCCCCCGAAATGAGCAGTTCTTC. Protein sequence: CASSLGAIAGAPRNEQFF. The full variable domain, with the rest looked up from reference TRBV5-1 and TRBJ2-1, is KAGVTQTPRYLIKTRGQQVTLSCSPISGHRSVSWYQQTPGQGLQFLFEYFSETQRNKGNFPGRFSGRQFSNSRSEMNVSTLELGDSALYLCASSLGAIAGAPRNEQFFGPGTRLTVL.

As concerns this clone: In the same sample, other DNA sequences code for this CDR3. The V gene is TRBV2, the J gene TRBJ2-1; 11 bases line up with TRBD2. The CDR3 loop spans 14 amino acids. Germline trimming cut 7 bases from V and 3 bases from J; bases unmatched to any gene: 2. CDR1 and CDR2 from the germline V gene are SNHLY and FYNNEI. The CDR3: CASKGTSGYNEQFF. CDR3 DNA: TGTGCCAGCAAGGGGACTAGCGGCTACAATGAGCAGTTCTTC. Combining the CDR3 with reference TRBV2 and TRBJ2-1 gives the whole variable domain EPEVTQTPSHQVTQMGQEVILRCVPISNHLYFYWYRQILGQKVEFLVSFYNNEISEKSEIFDDQFSVERPDGSNFTLKIRSTKLEDSAMYFCASKGTSGYNEQFFGPGTRLTVL.

The V and J genes are TRBV25-1 and TRBJ1-2; TRBD1 aligns across 10 bases. Germline CDR1 and CDR2: MGHDK and SYGVNS. This CDR3 is built from 16 residues. V was clipped by 3 bases and J by 1 base; unmatched bases: 5. The CDR3: CASSDLGTGDNYGYTF. The CDR3 region has the DNA TGTGCCAGCAGTGATCTCGGGACAGGGGATAACTATGGCTACACCTTC.

The rearrangement links TRBV7-9 to TRBJ1-1; TRBD1 matches at 7 bases. The V gene's germline CDR1 is SEHNR and CDR2 FQNEAQ (reference sequence). This CDR3 contains 18 residues. The ends lost 1 base at V and 3 bases at J; junction bases unmatched: 14. The CDR3 loop reads CASSLGSGGGRTDTEAFF. CDR3 in DNA: TGTGCCAGCAGCTTAGGTAGTGGAGGGGGCCGGACGGACACTGAAGCTTTCTTT.

This chain connects TRBV7-7 to TRBJ2-6; no definite D call. V was trimmed by 3 bases and J by 5 bases, leaving 17 bases between them. The CDR3 contains 17 residues. In germline, CDR1 is SSHAT, CDR2 FNYEAQ (reference sequence). The CDR3 bases are TGTGCCAGCAGCTTGACCGTGCCACAAAGTCGGGCCAACGTCCTGACTTTC. Residues: CASSLTVPQSRANVLTF.

This clone was observed a handful of times. V and J are TRBV7-9 and TRBJ2-7; a possible D gene is TRBD2 (6 bases). Per germline, CDR1 SEHNR and CDR2 FQNEAQ (reference sequence). V was clipped by 2 bases and J by 5 bases, with 16 bases between them. The CDR3 has 15 amino acids. For the CDR3, the DNA is TGTGCCAGCAGCTTATACGGGACTCTCTATGACGAGCAGTACTTC. This encodes CASSLYGTLYDEQYF.

V usage is TRBV5-1 and J usage is TRBJ2-1; D may match TRBD1 or TRBD2 (6 bases each). Trimming stripped 1 base from V and 0 bases from J, with 8 bases between. The CDR3 totals 15 residues. Germline CDR1 reads SGHRS; CDR2 reads YFSETQ. The CDR3 DNA is TGCGCCAGCAGCTTGAAGGGGGGCTCCTACAATGAGCAGTTCTTC. Translating gives CASSLKGGSYNEQFF.

The V call is TRBV9, the J call TRBJ1-1, with TRBD1 identical over 7 bases. The germline V gene has CDR1 SGDLS and CDR2 YYNGEE. This CDR3 is 16 amino acids long. V lost 1 base to trimming and J lost 4 bases; unmatched junction nucleotides: 10. This CDR3 reads CASSVFSGGLSTEAFF. CDR3 nucleotides: TGTGCCAGCAGCGTATTTTCAGGGGGTCTGAGCACTGAAGCTTTCTTT.